The clone carrying this TCR beta chain was counted a few times. Its antigen is unidentified. This specimen comes from a study of beta chain features in type 1 diabetes. In the study overall: Healthy donors, compared against patients, showed similar age, gender and cell yields.

A heparinised blood draw that averaged about 100 mL was obtained once from each donor. Findings and limits, study-wide: Diminished insertions and augmented deletions at VDJ junctions characterized type 1 diabetes patients.

The entirety of the isolated RNA underwent reverse transcription, so expressed TCRB transcripts were sequenced. Read counts averaged around 3.9 million for samples of naive, central memory and regulatory T cells. Using immunoSEQ multiplex PCR, the repertoire was profiled, and TCRdb retains in-frame clones only, with some absent. Of a few hundred thousand clones in the sample, approximately 13% were seen once. The CDR3 loop spans 18 amino acids. Trimming shortened V by 0 bases and J by 6 bases, and 23 bases separated the two germline ends. Germline CDR1 reads SGDLS; CDR2 reads YYNGEE. This TCR was recovered from a man aged 30 to 39 in good health. Sequencing used naive CD4+ T cells from blood. The chain has TRBV9 and TRBJ2-3; tentatively, D is TRBD1 or TRBD2 (5 bases each). The CDR3 reads CASSVVQSALGTRDTQYF. CDR3 bases: TGTGCCAGCAGCGTAGTCCAAAGTGCGTTGGGGACCCGTGATACGCAGTATTTT.